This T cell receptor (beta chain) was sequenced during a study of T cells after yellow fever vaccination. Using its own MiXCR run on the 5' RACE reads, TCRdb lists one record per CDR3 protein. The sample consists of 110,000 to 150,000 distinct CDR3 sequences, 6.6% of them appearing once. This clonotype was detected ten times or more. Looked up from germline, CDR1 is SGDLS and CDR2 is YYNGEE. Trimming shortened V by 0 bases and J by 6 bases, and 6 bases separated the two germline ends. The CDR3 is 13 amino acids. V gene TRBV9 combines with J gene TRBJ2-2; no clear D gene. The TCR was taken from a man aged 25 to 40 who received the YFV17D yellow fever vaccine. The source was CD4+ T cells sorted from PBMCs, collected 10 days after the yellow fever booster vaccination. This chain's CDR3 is CASSVGGSGELFF. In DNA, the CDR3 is TGTGCCAGCAGCGTAGGGGGATCCGGGGAGCTGTTTTTT.